Below are 27 T cell receptor beta chains sequenced from a single sample in a study of T cells in Graves' hyperthyroidism and ophthalmopathy. RNA transcripts yielded amplified TCR beta CDR3 regions. The TCR CDR3 was amplified in a first-round RT-PCR using the HTBI primer set. TCRdb used MiXCR to reprocess the multiplex PCR reads, holding one entry per CDR3 protein. The profile shows around 300,000 distinct CDR3 sequences, approximately 13% of them singletons. The sequenced material came from blood. The source is a middle-aged woman with Graves' hyperthyroidism.

This clonotype was observed many times. The rearrangement uses TRBV27 and TRBJ2-7; 11 nucleotides agree with TRBD2. V shed 5 bases, J shed 0 bases, and the junction held 0 bases outside the gene matches. The germline V gene encodes CDR1 MNHEY and CDR2 SMNVEV (reference sequence). This CDR3 has 14 residues. DNA for the CDR3: TGTGCCAGCAGTACTAGCGGGAGCTCCTACGAGCAGTACTTC. The encoded protein is CASSTSGSSYEQYF.

This clonotype was seen a few times. The rearrangement links TRBV19 to TRBJ2-3, with D maybe TRBD2 (6 bases). CDR1 is LNHDA and CDR2 is SQIVND in the germline V gene (reference sequence). The CDR3 covers 16 residues. Trimming cost V 2 bases and J 4 bases, with 16 bases left between them. The CDR3 loop is CASSIRLVGLSDTQYF. CDR3 DNA sequence: TGTGCCAGTAGTATAAGACTAGTTGGGCTCTCAGATACGCAGTATTTT.

This clonotype was recorded at least ten times. The J gene is TRBJ1-2, the V gene TRBV28; D is ambiguous. The CDR3 is 13 residues long. V was trimmed by 6 bases and J by 2 bases, leaving 10 bases between them. Germline values: CDR1 MDHEN, CDR2 SYDVKM. The CDR3 DNA is TGTGCCAGCAGGGATACAGAAAACTATGGCTACACCTTC. Translated, it gives CASRDTENYGYTF.

The chain uses TRBV7-2 and TRBJ2-3; TRBD1 matches at 8 bases. CDR1 is SGHTA, CDR2 FQGNSA, per germline. The CDR3 runs 16 residues. V lost 5 bases and J lost 6; bases outside the gene matches: 13. CDR3 nucleotides: TGTGCCAGCAGCCACACAGGGGGTGGCGGTCTGGATACGCAGTATTTT. Its protein is CASSHTGGGGLDTQYF.

This clonotype was counted between two and nine times. V is TRBV28 and J is TRBJ2-6; D ambiguous. V shed 6 bases and J shed 3 bases, with 9 bases lying between them. CDR1 is MDHEN, CDR2 SYDVKM, per germline. The CDR3 sequence is 14 residues long. In DNA, the CDR3 is TGTGCCAGCAGCCCACGGCTTGGGGCCAACGTCCTGACTTTC. This gives the protein CASSPRLGANVLTF.

This clonotype was seen many times. J is TRBJ2-5 and V is TRBV7-9, with D hard to call. The germline CDR1 and CDR2 sequences are SEHNR and FQNEAQ (reference sequence). V shed 1 base and J shed 5 bases, with 11 bases lying between them. The CDR3 is 14 amino acids. In nucleotides, the CDR3 is TGTGCCAGCAGCTTAGTCCTGAAGTGGGAGACCCAGTACTTC. This translates into CASSLVLKWETQYF.

This clonotype has just a few counts. This chain connects TRBV12-3 or TRBV12-4 to TRBJ1-3; 7 nucleotides line up with TRBD1. The length of the CDR3 is 14 residues. Trimming at V came to 7 bases and at J to 5 bases, leaving 8 bases not matched to a gene. CDR3 nucleotides: TGTGCCAGCACCCCGGGACAGTTGAGAAACACCATATATTTT. Its protein product is CASTPGQLRNTIYF.

This clonotype was counted at least ten times. This chain links TRBV20-1 with TRBJ1-1; unclear D gene. V lost 4 bases and J 0 bases, leaving 9 bases between the germline ends. CDR1 and CDR2 (germline): DFQATT, SNEGSKA (reference sequence). This CDR3 comprises 13 residues. The CDR3 DNA is TGCAGTGCTACTCCCTACATGAACACTGAAGCTTTCTTT. It is translated as CSATPYMNTEAFF.

In this sample, this clonotype turned up many times. This sequence joins TRBV7-9 and TRBJ2-7; no definite D call. The CDR3 spans 12 residues. V was shortened by 4 bases and J by 4 bases, with 8 bases between the two germline ends. The V gene's germline CDR1 is SEHNR and CDR2 FQNEAQ (reference sequence). DNA for the CDR3: TGTGCCAGCAGCTCAGTTCATTACGAGCAGTACTTC. Amino acid sequence: CASSSVHYEQYF.

This clonotype occurred many times. The chain links TRBV6-1 to TRBJ1-5, with a tentative D call TRBD1 (6 bases). The CDR3 spans 18 residues. Trimming took off 5 bases at V and 1 base at J, with 21 bases between the two ends. The germline V gene has CDR1 MNHNS and CDR2 SASEGT. The CDR3 DNA sequence: TGTGCCAGCAGTCAGATGACAGGCGGGGGTAGAAGCAATCAGCCCCAGCATTTT. Residues: CASSQMTGGGRSNQPQHF.

This clonotype was detected ten times or more. The chain carries TRBV12-3 or TRBV12-4 and TRBJ1-3; unclear D gene. Trimming shortened V by 6 bases and J by 0 bases, and 12 bases separated the two germline ends. The CDR3 length is 15 residues. The CDR3 bases are TGTGCCAGCAGGCTGACACATAGCTCTGGAAACACCATATATTTT. It yields the protein CASRLTHSSGNTIYF.

Concerning this clonotype itself: A much larger clone lies a single base off, so this may be a read error. The rearrangement joins TRBV6-2 or TRBV6-3 to TRBJ1-1; D is unresolved. The V end lost 11 bases, the J end lost 5 bases, and 18 bases lay between the germline ends. This CDR3 comprises 13 residues. CDR1 is MNHEY and CDR2 is SVGEGT in the germline V gene. This CDR3 reads CACILPGRTEAFF. The CDR3 bases are TGTGCCTGCATCTTACCCGGGAGGACTGAAGCTTTCTTT.

The sample holds many counts of this clonotype. The V and J genes are TRBV15 and TRBJ2-3, with D hard to call. V gave up 4 bases and J gave up 6 bases, with 11 bases separating them. Germline V gene sequence: CDR1 LNHNV, CDR2 YYDKDF (reference sequence). The CDR3 is made up of 13 amino acids. CDR3 sequence (DNA): TGTGCCACCAGCATCCTAACAAGGGATACGCAGTATTTT. Its translation is CATSILTRDTQYF.

This clonotype was recorded at least ten times. The chain couples TRBV3-1 to TRBJ1-5; D not certain. Per germline, CDR1 LGHDT and CDR2 YNNKEL (reference sequence). V lost 2 bases, J lost 4 bases, and 6 bases lay in between. This CDR3 comprises 13 residues. The CDR3 spells CASSQMGNQPQHF. In nucleotides, the CDR3 is TGTGCCAGCAGCCAAATGGGAAATCAGCCCCAGCATTTT.

The sample holds many counts of this clonotype. As DNA, the CDR3 is TGTGCCAGCAGTTCGCCCCTAGCGGAAGGGGCAGATACGCAGTATTTT. Encoded protein: CASSSPLAEGADTQYF. V is TRBV27 and J is TRBJ2-3; TRBD2 aligns across 7 bases. Germline assignment: CDR1 MNHEY and CDR2 SMNVEV (reference sequence). Germline trimming cut 4 bases from V and 4 bases from J; bases unmatched to any gene: 11. This CDR3 is 16 amino acids long.

This clonotype showed up many times. V gene TRBV10-3 combines with J gene TRBJ1-1; the D is unclear. V was clipped by 0 bases and J by 7 bases, with 9 bases between them. The V gene's germline CDR1 is ENHRY and CDR2 SYGVKD. The length of the CDR3 is 13 residues. CDR3 sequence (DNA): TGTGCCATCAGTGAGTCGGCGGACGGTGAAGCTTTCTTT. It translates to CAISESADGEAFF.

This chain links TRBV5-8 with TRBJ1-2; TRBD1 agrees at 8 bases. This CDR3 region has 14 residues. The germline V gene encodes CDR1 SGHTS and CDR2 YDEGEE. V trimming: 5 bases; J trimming: 7 bases; junction bases outside the gene matches: 10. In DNA, the CDR3 is TGTGCCAGCAGATCCCCAGGGGGCTCGGTTGGCTACACCTTC. Translated: CASRSPGGSVGYTF. Full variable domain (rest looked up from reference TRBV5-8 and TRBJ1-2): EAGVTQSPTHLIKTRGQQATLRCSPISGHTSVYWYQQALGLGLQFLLWYDEGEERNRGNFPPRFSGRQFPNYSSELNVNALELEDSALYLCASRSPGGSVGYTFGSGTRLTVV.

This clonotype was picked up many times. This chain uses TRBV3-1 with TRBJ2-3, with 8 positions matching TRBD2. The germline V gene has CDR1 LGHDT and CDR2 YNNKEL (reference sequence). V was pared by 3 bases and J by 1 base, with 0 bases of the junction left unmatched. CDR3 length: 14 residues. The CDR3: CASSQREGTDTQYF. The CDR3 DNA reads as TGTGCCAGCAGCCAGCGGGAGGGCACAGATACGCAGTATTTT.

Points on this clonotype: A much larger clone lies a single base off, so this may be a read error. V is TRBV7-2 and J is TRBJ2-1; D may correspond to TRBD1 or TRBD2 (6 bases each). Germline CDR1 is SGHTA and CDR2 is FQGNSA. The V and J ends lost 2 bases and 7 bases respectively, with 36 bases between them. CDR3 length: 22 residues. The CDR3 sequence is CASSLFLALSGEGRGHRNEQFF. In DNA, the CDR3 is TGTGCCAGCAGCTTATTCCTGGCTTTGTCTGGGGAAGGACGGGGGCATAGGAATGAGCAGTTCTTC.

This clonotype appeared many times. The gene calls are TRBV28 and TRBJ2-1; D is perhaps TRBD2 (6 bases). The V end lost 5 bases, the J end lost 2 bases, and 16 bases lay between the germline ends. CDR1 and CDR2 (germline): MDHEN, SYDVKM. The CDR3 covers 16 residues. DNA of the CDR3: TGTGCCAGCAGTCCCCTTGCGGGATTTACCTACAATGAGCAGTTCTTC. It specifies CASSPLAGFTYNEQFF.

Details on this clonotype: Being one base from a much bigger clone, this may be a read error. This chain connects TRBV28 to TRBJ1-1; D unclear. CDR1 is MDHEN and CDR2 is SYDVKM in the germline V gene. The CDR3 runs 10 residues. Trimming shortened V by 4 bases and J by 6 bases, and 3 bases separated the two germline ends. The CDR3 DNA reads TGTGCCAGCAGTTACGCTGAAGCTTTCTTT. This sequence encodes CASSYAEAFF.

At least ten counts were recorded for this clonotype. The CDR3 region is CSARERGAYEQYF. In DNA, the CDR3 is TGCAGTGCTAGAGAGCGGGGAGCCTACGAGCAGTACTTC. The chain combines TRBV20-1 with TRBJ2-7; a weak D match, TRBD2 (6 bases). The CDR3 has 13 residues. V dropped 0 bases and J dropped 2 bases, with 8 bases sitting between them. The V gene's germline CDR1 is DFQATT and CDR2 SNEGSKA (reference sequence).

This clonotype was detected many times. CDR3 DNA sequence: TGTGCCAGCAGTACGGGGCGGCACTCTGGAAACACCATATATTTT. As protein: CASSTGRHSGNTIYF. The rearrangement links TRBV12-3 or TRBV12-4 to TRBJ1-3; perhaps TRBD1 as D (5 bases). Trimming cost V 5 bases and J 0 bases, with 11 bases left between them. The CDR3 is 15 residues long.

The V gene is TRBV19, the J gene TRBJ1-2; D not certain. Germline CDR1 LNHDA, CDR2 SQIVND (reference sequence). CDR3 size: 15 residues. V was cut by 5 bases and J by 3 bases, with 16 bases left in between. The DNA for the CDR3 is TGTGCCAGTAGTCGTAGACTCGGGCGGGACTATGGCTACACCTTC. It encodes CASSRRLGRDYGYTF.

The rearrangement joins TRBV6-1 to TRBJ1-1; weak D call: TRBD1 (5 bases). Germline V gene data show CDR1 as MNHNS and CDR2 as SASEGT. The CDR3 consists of 14 residues. V was trimmed by 4 bases and J by 6 bases, leaving 15 bases between them. CDR3: CASSAAGPLAEAFF. In DNA, the CDR3 is TGTGCCAGCAGTGCGGCAGGGCCCCTGGCTGAAGCTTTCTTT.

This clonotype was seen at least ten times. The chain employs TRBV7-9 and TRBJ2-1, with D maybe TRBD2 (5 bases). The CDR3 consists of 14 residues. Germline lookup yields CDR1 SEHNR and CDR2 FQNEAQ (reference sequence). Deletions cut 6 bases from V and 8 bases from J, with 17 bases between. The CDR3 sequence is CASSGSGFWDEQFF. In DNA, the CDR3 is TGTGCCAGCAGTGGAAGCGGCTTTTGGGATGAGCAGTTCTTC.

This clonotype was seen repeatedly, ten times or more. J is TRBJ2-3 and V is TRBV11-2; maybe TRBD2 (5 bases). The germline V gene encodes CDR1 SGHAT and CDR2 FQNNGV. The CDR3 covers 15 residues. V lost 2 bases and J lost 0, with 9 bases in between. CDR3 sequence reads: CASSLRTHSTDTQYF. As DNA, the CDR3 is TGTGCCAGCAGCTTACGGACTCATAGCACAGATACGCAGTATTTT. The full variable domain, completed using reference TRBV11-2 and TRBJ2-3, is EAGVAQSPRYKIIEKRQSVAFWCNPISGHATLYWYQQILGQGPKLLIQFQNNGVVDDSQLPKDRFSAERLKGVDSTLKIQPAKLEDSAVYLCASSLRTHSTDTQYFGPGTRLTVL.